Each of the 11 T cell receptor beta chains below was sequenced from the same sample in a study of shared clonotypes between healthy human individuals. The data were produced by immunoSEQ multiplex PCR, yet TCRdb's version contains in-frame clones alone and is incomplete. The table has approximately 250,000 clones, under 80% seen once. The sequenced sample was memory CD4+ T cells sorted from blood. This sample's subset: CD45RA-negative fraction. These receptor sequences come from a man younger than 40 in good health.

This sequence joins TRBV10-3 and TRBJ1-2, with D unclear. CDR1 ENHRY and CDR2 SYGVKD come from the germline V gene. Trimming stripped 2 bases from V and 0 bases from J, with 13 bases between. CDR3 length: 16 residues. CDR3 nucleotides: TGTGCCATCAGTGAGGAGCGAGGCTTTGCTAACTATGGCTACACCTTC. It specifies CAISEERGFANYGYTF.

This sequence joins TRBV5-1 and TRBJ1-2; D call uncertain. Germline assignment: CDR1 SGHRS and CDR2 YFSETQ. Trimming took 7 bases from V and 4 from J, leaving 14 bases between them. The CDR3 consists of 13 residues. The CDR3 is CASPCRVLYGYTF. CDR3 coding DNA: TGCGCCAGCCCATGCAGAGTACTCTATGGCTACACCTTC. Combining the CDR3 with reference TRBV5-1 and TRBJ1-2 gives the whole variable domain KAGVTQTPRYLIKTRGQQVTLSCSPISGHRSVSWYQQTPGQGLQFLFEYFSETQRNKGNFPGRFSGRQFSNSRSEMNVSTLELGDSALYLCASPCRVLYGYTFGSGTRLTVV.

The chain employs TRBV28 and TRBJ2-3, with a weak D call TRBD2 (5 bases). V lost 8 bases, J lost 6 bases, and 12 bases lay in between. Germline-derived CDR1 and CDR2 are MDHEN and SYDVKM. The CDR3 is 12 residues long. The CDR3 here is CASVLPGDTQYF. In nucleotides, the CDR3 is TGTGCCAGCGTCTTGCCGGGGGATACGCAGTATTTT.

This clone was detected only once. The rearrangement joins TRBV10-3 to TRBJ2-3, with a weak D call TRBD1 (7 bases). Germline values: CDR1 ENHRY, CDR2 SYGVKD. Trimming removed 9 bases at V and 0 bases at J, with 16 bases between. The CDR3 runs to 15 residues. CDR3: CAMRDSPASTDTQYF. The CDR3 bases are TGTGCCATGCGGGACAGTCCCGCCAGCACAGATACGCAGTATTTT.

The CDR3: CASSVTSSPYNEQFF. CDR3 DNA: TGTGCCAGCAGCGTGACTAGCAGCCCCTACAATGAGCAGTTCTTC. This chain uses TRBV27 with TRBJ2-1; 7 nucleotides line up with TRBD2. V lost 6 bases and J lost 2; bases outside the gene matches: 7. The germline V gene has CDR1 MNHEY and CDR2 SMNVEV (reference sequence). The CDR3 sequence is 15 residues long.

The CDR3 DNA follows: TGCGCCAGCAGCCAACGACGGGGCTCTGGTCAGCCCCAGCATTTT. It yields the protein CASSQRRGSGQPQHF. The chain couples TRBV4-1 to TRBJ1-5; possibly TRBD1 for D (5 bases). Per the germline V gene, CDR1 is MGHRA and CDR2 is YSYEKL. Trimming cost V 2 bases and J 6 bases, with 14 bases left between them. The CDR3 is 15 residues long.

This clone has only a few counts. The rearrangement links TRBV5-1 to TRBJ2-3; a possible D gene is TRBD1 (5 bases). V dropped 4 bases and J dropped 2 bases, with 11 bases sitting between them. Germline V gene data show CDR1 as SGHRS and CDR2 as YFSETQ. There are 14 residues in the CDR3. CDR3 bases: TGCGCCAGCAGCCGAACAGGTACCACAGATACGCAGTATTTT. It specifies CASSRTGTTDTQYF.

The V and J genes are TRBV10-3 and TRBJ1-1; no reliable D call. This CDR3 is built from 12 residues. Germline loops: CDR1 ENHRY, CDR2 SYGVKD. V lost 11 bases, J lost 2 bases, and 12 bases lay in between. The CDR3 DNA reads as TGTGCCGGAAAACAGCCTAACACTGAAGCTTTCTTT. Translated, it gives CAGKQPNTEAFF.

The gene calls are TRBV11-3 and TRBJ2-1; possibly TRBD2 for D (6 bases). V lost 5 bases, J lost 9 bases, and 14 bases lay in between. The CDR3 is 13 residues long. The germline CDR1 and CDR2 sequences are SGHNT and YENEEA. The CDR3 here is CASSHPGRSEQFF. The CDR3 DNA reads as TGTGCCAGCAGCCACCCCGGGAGAAGTGAGCAGTTCTTC.

The V call is TRBV5-1, the J call TRBJ1-5; D not resolved. From germline, CDR1 is SGHRS and CDR2 YFSETQ. This CDR3 comprises 18 residues. V lost 0 bases and J lost 6, with 22 bases in between. As DNA, the CDR3 is TGCGCCAGCAGCTTGGACCCGATGACGCCGGGTGTCGTTCAGCCCCAGCATTTT. It specifies CASSLDPMTPGVVQPQHF.

This clone was recorded once. The chain links TRBV14 to TRBJ1-2, with D possibly TRBD1 on 6 matching bases. The CDR3 length is 13 residues. Trimming cost V 2 bases and J 8 bases, with 12 bases left between them. Germline CDR1 and CDR2: SGHDN and FVKESK. The chain's CDR3 is CASSQSGVRGYTF. The CDR3 region has the DNA TGTGCCAGCAGCCAATCAGGGGTTCGCGGCTACACCTTC.